This T cell receptor beta chain was identified in a study of early T cells in non-severe SARS-CoV-2 infection. In the study overall: Whole-blood bulk RNA, unsorted, was sequenced, and chains were unpaired. Study-wide findings and caveats: In VDJdb matching, anti-spike CD8 responses were favored while private and CD4 specificities went missing.

Individual cDNA molecules were tagged with unique molecular identifiers, the study reported. TCRdb independently ran MiXCR on the 5' RACE reads; one entry per CDR3 protein. The table has around 84,000 distinct CDR3 sequences, around 14% seen once; the top ten hold roughly 7%. The ends were cut back, 1 base at V and 0 bases at J, with 4 bases in the middle. Germline V CDR1 and CDR2: SGHTA, FQGNSA. This CDR3 is built from 14 residues. This clonotype appeared many times. What it recognizes is unknown. This receptor was taken from an adult who was a healthcare worker with PCR-confirmed SARS-CoV-2 infection or an uninfected control (not recorded which). The chain recombines TRBV7-2 with TRBJ1-3; D is unclear. The specimen sequenced was whole blood. The CDR3 reads CASSLVSSGNTIYF. The CDR3 DNA is TGTGCCAGCAGCTTAGTCTCCTCTGGAAACACCATATATTTT.